These 18 T cell receptor beta chains came from one sample sequenced in a study of monozygotic twins with inflammatory bowel disease. Using the 5' RACE reads, TCRdb records one entry per CDR3 protein without DNA. The sample includes about 300,000 distinct CDR3 sequences. Input material: blood. These TCRs come from a human donor with ulcerative colitis or Crohn's disease, or a healthy co-twin of an affected twin (not recorded which).

The V call is TRBV28, the J call TRBJ2-3; the D call from TCRdb, TRBD1, cannot be confirmed without DNA. CDR3 length: 16 amino acids. Germline V CDR1 and CDR2: MDHEN, SYDVKM. The CDR3 reads CASIQGAGYGTDTQYF.

The V call is TRBV10-2, the J call TRBJ2-4; the TCRdb D gene call, TRBD1, has no DNA to confirm it. Germline assignment: CDR1 WSHSY and CDR2 SAAADI. CDR3 length: 13 residues. The CDR3 protein is CARDRKAKNIQYF.

This chain joins TRBV15 and TRBJ1-5. CDR3 size: 13 residues. Germline lookup yields CDR1 LNHNV and CDR2 YYDKDF (reference sequence). This CDR3 reads CATSRDLVEPQHF.

This chain uses TRBV7-9 with TRBJ2-3; the TRBD2 assignment by TCRdb is unverifiable without DNA. The CDR3 length is 16 residues. Germline V gives CDR1 SEHNR, CDR2 FQNEAQ (reference sequence). The CDR3 reads CASSPRTSGITDTQYF.

The chain joins TRBV20-1 to TRBJ2-1. The CDR3 is made up of 14 amino acids. Germline V gives CDR1 DFQATT, CDR2 SNEGSKA (reference sequence). The CDR3 sequence is CSATDRSSYNEQFF.

The chain employs TRBV5-1 and TRBJ2-7; absent DNA, TCRdb's TRBD2 call cannot be checked. CDR3 length equals 14 residues. The V gene's germline CDR1 is SGHRS and CDR2 YFSETQ. The CDR3: CASRRLAGSYEQYF.

This sequence joins TRBV20-1 and TRBJ2-3; TCRdb's assignment of TRBD2 cannot be checked, as there is no DNA. CDR1 is DFQATT, CDR2 SNEGSKA, per germline (reference sequence). The CDR3 spans 15 residues. The CDR3 sequence is CSASGVAGVVDTQYF.

The gene calls are TRBV7-9 and TRBJ2-1; TCRdb gives TRBD2 as the D gene, but with no DNA this cannot be confirmed. The CDR3 has 14 amino acids. Per germline, CDR1 SEHNR and CDR2 FQNEAQ (reference sequence). Here the CDR3 reads CASSVLSGSNEQFF.

The rearrangement links TRBV27 to TRBJ2-7; the TRBD1 assignment by TCRdb is unverifiable without DNA. CDR3 length equals 15 residues. The germline CDR1 and CDR2 sequences are MNHEY and SMNVEV (reference sequence). The CDR3 is CASSFSRTGSYEQYF.

The V gene is TRBV20-1, the J gene TRBJ1-1; the TRBD1 assignment by TCRdb is unverifiable without DNA. CDR3 size: 15 residues. Germline V gene sequence: CDR1 DFQATT, CDR2 SNEGSKA (reference sequence). CDR3 in amino acids: CSARAVDREDTEAFF.

The chain couples TRBV3-1 to TRBJ2-3. Looked up from germline, CDR1 is LGHDT and CDR2 is YNNKEL (reference sequence). The CDR3 covers 14 residues. The CDR3 sequence is CASSQDSATDTQYF.

V is TRBV7-2 and J is TRBJ2-7; with no DNA, the TCRdb D assignment of TRBD1 cannot be verified. CDR1 and CDR2 from the germline V gene are SGHTA and FQGNSA. The CDR3 sequence is 16 residues long. The chain's CDR3 is CASSSEYRGGSYEQYF.

V and J are TRBV15 and TRBJ2-7. Per germline, CDR1 LNHNV and CDR2 YYDKDF (reference sequence). CDR3 size: 14 residues. CDR3 residues: CATSRASLAGEQYF.

The rearrangement uses TRBV7-2 and TRBJ2-1. The CDR3 has 17 residues. CDR1 is SGHTA, CDR2 FQGNSA, per germline. The CDR3 sequence is CASSLRLAELAYNEQFF.

The genes are TRBV10-3 and TRBJ2-5; the D call of TRBD2 rests on TCRdb alone, since no DNA is present to check it. The CDR3 totals 15 residues. Germline V gene sequence: CDR1 ENHRY, CDR2 SYGVKD. This chain's CDR3 is CAISETGAGGETQYF.

CDR3 sequence: CASSLTGDYEQYF. The chain links TRBV5-1 to TRBJ2-7; lacking DNA, the TRBD1 call made by TCRdb goes unchecked. The CDR3 consists of 13 residues. From germline, CDR1 is SGHRS and CDR2 YFSETQ.

The gene calls are TRBV28 and TRBJ2-7; TCRdb outputs TRBD2, but without DNA this stays unchecked. CDR3 size: 15 residues. CDR1 is MDHEN, CDR2 SYDVKM, per germline. CDR3 region: CASQRPGTLSYEQYF.

This chain joins TRBV6-6 and TRBJ1-1; no DNA is available, so the TRBD1 call from TCRdb remains unchecked. This CDR3 comprises 13 residues. The germline V gene has CDR1 MNHNY and CDR2 SVGAGI (reference sequence). The CDR3 reads CASQLTENTEAFF.